This is a list of T cell receptor beta chains from one sample in a study of T cells after yellow fever vaccination. TCRdb ran MiXCR on the 5' RACE reads and lists one entry per CDR3 protein. Here the sample spans 200,000 to 250,000 distinct CDR3 sequences, 3.2% being singletons. The sequenced sample was CD4+ T cells sorted from PBMCs, obtained 10 days after the yellow fever booster vaccination. Receptors were obtained from a man aged 18-30 years who received the YFV17D yellow fever vaccine. CDR3s include the opening cysteine and the closing phenylalanine or tryptophan. D genes are given only for firm matches. Clone size is given for some rows only: seen once, a few or many times, or a class if the clone is expanded.

.,TRBV5-1,TRBD1,TRBJ2-2,15,CASSSGTEFIGELFF,TGCGCCAGCAGTTCCGGGACAGAATTTATCGGGGAGCTGTTTTTT
.,TRBV27,TRBD1,TRBJ1-1,16,CASRSARGFEDTEAFF,TGTGCCAGCAGATCAGCCAGGGGGTTCGAGGACACTGAAGCTTTCTTT
.,TRBV9,.,TRBJ2-5,13,CASSVSRQETQYF,TGTGCCAGCAGCGTGTCAAGGCAAGAGACCCAGTACTTC
few,TRBV9,TRBD1,TRBJ2-3,15,CASSVEDRGRDTQYF,TGTGCCAGCAGCGTAGAGGACAGGGGAAGGGATACGCAGTATTTT
many,TRBV9,.,TRBJ1-5,15,CASSPGGYSNQPQHF,TGTGCCAGCAGCCCGGGGGGTTATAGCAATCAGCCCCAGCATTTT
many,TRBV6-1,.,TRBJ2-5,11,CASSGGWTQYF,TGTGCCAGCAGTGGTGGATGGACCCAGTACTTC
many,TRBV11-2,.,TRBJ2-2,18,CASSLVLGAAANTGELFF,TGTGCCAGCAGCTTAGTTCTGGGGGCCGCGGCTAACACCGGGGAGCTGTTTTTT
many,TRBV5-1,.,TRBJ2-1,16,CASSLVGRGNRDEQFF,TGCGCCAGCAGCTTGGTTGGCAGGGGTAATCGCGATGAGCAGTTCTTC
.,TRBV5-4,.,TRBJ2-3,13,CASSLGWADTQYF,TGTGCCAGCAGCTTGGGTTGGGCAGATACGCAGTATTTT
.,TRBV7-6,.,TRBJ2-1,12,CASSLQSNEQFF,TGTGCCAGCAGCCTCCAGAGTAATGAGCAGTTCTTC
few,TRBV12-3/TRBV12-4,.,TRBJ1-2,13,CASSPTPVSGYTF,TGTGCCAGCAGCCCCACCCCAGTATCCGGCTACACCTTC
many,TRBV7-2,.,TRBJ1-4,14,CASSPGPTNEKLFF,TGTGCCAGCAGCCCGGGACCAACTAATGAAAAACTGTTTTTT
many,TRBV9,.,TRBJ2-2,15,CASSVDQGYTGELFF,TGTGCCAGCAGCGTAGATCAGGGTTACACCGGGGAGCTGTTTTTT
few,TRBV5-1,TRBD2,TRBJ2-1,13,CASVYRGGDEQFF,TGCGCCAGTGTTTATCGGGGGGGGGATGAGCAGTTCTTC
.,TRBV7-2,.,TRBJ1-1,15,CASSSNSQPTGEAFF,TGTGCCAGCAGCTCCAACAGTCAACCGACAGGAGAAGCTTTCTTC
many,TRBV7-2,.,TRBJ1-2,13,CASSFERGSGYTF,TGTGCCAGCAGCTTCGAAAGGGGAAGCGGCTACACCTTC
.,TRBV6-1,.,TRBJ2-6,16,CASSEAHGTGANVLTF,TGTGCCAGCAGTGAAGCGCACGGTACTGGGGCCAACGTCCTGACTTTC
many,TRBV20-1,.,TRBJ2-2,16,CSARDTDRRNTGELFF,TGCAGTGCTAGAGATACGGACAGACGAAACACCGGGGAGCTGTTTTTT
.,TRBV20-1,.,TRBJ2-6,13,CSARDSGANVLTF,TGCAGTGCGCGCGACTCTGGGGCCAACGTCCTGACTTTC
.,TRBV28,.,TRBJ2-3,15,CASSSNLDSTDTQYF,TGTGCCAGCAGCTCCAATCTGGACAGCACAGATACGCAGTATTTT
few,TRBV20-1,.,TRBJ2-1,12,CRTASGAGEQFF,TGCAGAACCGCTTCGGGGGCGGGTGAGCAGTTCTTC
.,TRBV6-6,.,TRBJ1-1,13,CGSGGRPNTEAFF,TGTGGATCGGGGGGCAGGCCCAACACTGAAGCTTTCTTT
many,TRBV5-1,TRBD1,TRBJ2-7,15,CASSRPGQGPNEQYF,TGCGCCAGCAGCCGCCCGGGACAGGGTCCAAACGAGCAGTACTTC
few,TRBV29-1,.,TRBJ1-2,12,CSGTMGSDGYTF,TGCAGCGGAACGATGGGATCGGATGGCTACACCTTC
many,TRBV10-3,.,TRBJ1-4,12,CAIITANEKLFF,TGTGCCATCATTACAGCAAATGAAAAACTGTTTTTT
.,TRBV5-5,.,TRBJ2-2,16,CASSLYPGLSTGELFF,TGTGCCAGCAGCTTGTACCCGGGACTGAGCACCGGGGAGCTGTTTTTT
.,TRBV6-2/TRBV6-3,TRBD1,TRBJ2-1,14,CASRRQGARNEQFF,TGTGCCAGCAGGCGACAGGGGGCGCGGAATGAGCAGTTCTTC
many,TRBV6-5,TRBD2,TRBJ2-1,15,CASSRVAGSYNEQFF,TGTGCCAGCAGTCGAGTAGCGGGCTCGTACAATGAGCAGTTCTTC
few,TRBV5-1,TRBD1,TRBJ1-1,14,CASSYGTAGTEAFF,TGCGCCAGCAGCTATGGGACAGCGGGCACTGAAGCTTTCTTT
many,TRBV15,TRBD1,TRBJ1-3,17,CATSKDRGPSSGNTIYF,TGTGCCACCAGCAAGGACAGGGGCCCGAGCTCTGGAAACACCATATATTTT
few,TRBV5-1,.,TRBJ1-2,13,CASSLAGGPGYTF,TGCGCCAGCAGCTTGGCCGGCGGGCCTGGCTACACCTTC
many,TRBV20-1,.,TRBJ2-5,11,CSARRGETQYF,TGCAGTGCTAGAAGAGGGGAGACCCAGTACTTC
many,TRBV5-1,.,TRBJ1-1,13,CASSRQMNTEAFF,TGCGCCAGCTCCAGACAGATGAACACTGAAGCTTTCTTT
many,TRBV19,.,TRBJ2-2,13,CASSLEDTGELFF,TGTGCCAGTAGTTTGGAGGACACCGGGGAGCTGTTTTTT
few,TRBV30,.,TRBJ1-3,14,CAWSVGLPGNTIYF,TGTGCCTGGAGTGTAGGCCTACCCGGAAACACCATATATTTT
.,TRBV20-1,TRBD1,TRBJ1-2,13,CSAVTGTNYGYTF,TGCAGTGCCGTGACAGGGACCAACTATGGCTACACCTTC
many,TRBV5-1,.,TRBJ2-3,14,CASSSPGAQATQYF,TGCGCCAGCAGCTCCCCAGGGGCGCAGGCTACGCAGTATTTT
few,TRBV19,.,TRBJ1-2,14,CASSIGTGNYGYTF,TGTGCCAGTAGTATTGGAACGGGTAACTATGGCTACACCTTC
few,TRBV7-3,.,TRBJ1-5,14,CASSAEQANQPQHF,TGTGCCAGCAGCGCTGAACAGGCAAATCAGCCCCAGCATTTT
many,TRBV19,.,TRBJ1-3,14,CASSTTDSGNTIYF,TGTGCCAGTAGTACGACGGACAGCGGAAACACCATATATTTT
.,TRBV4-1,.,TRBJ1-4,13,CASSQAPLEKLFF,TGCGCCAGCAGCCAAGCCCCTCTAGAAAAACTGTTTTTT
many,TRBV20-1,.,TRBJ2-5,13,CSARPDSQETQYF,TGCAGTGCTAGACCTGACAGCCAAGAGACCCAGTACTTC
many,TRBV6-5,.,TRBJ1-1,15,CASTLSGQLNTEAFF,TGTGCCAGCACCCTTAGCGGTCAGTTGAACACTGAAGCTTTCTTT
few,TRBV9,.,TRBJ1-1,13,CASSVGPGAEAFF,TGTGCCAGCAGCGTAGGGCCCGGGGCTGAAGCTTTCTTT
.,TRBV10-3,TRBD1,TRBJ1-2,13,CATDRVAGYGYTF,TGTGCCACCGACAGGGTGGCTGGCTATGGCTACACCTTC
many,TRBV29-1,TRBD1,TRBJ1-2,13,CSADPQQGAGYTF,TGCAGCGCTGACCCCCAACAGGGGGCGGGCTACACCTTC
few,TRBV12-3/TRBV12-4,.,TRBJ2-1,18,CASSLATLGRRSYNEQFF,TGTGCCAGCAGTTTAGCTACCTTAGGGCGGCGCTCCTACAATGAGCAGTTCTTC
many,TRBV18,.,TRBJ2-7,12,CASSPDRYEQYF,TGTGCCAGCTCACCGGACAGATACGAGCAGTACTTC
few,TRBV5-1,.,TRBJ2-1,17,CASSADVPPSSYNEQFF,TGCGCCAGCAGCGCTGATGTGCCGCCGAGCTCCTACAATGAGCAGTTCTTC
few,TRBV28,.,TRBJ1-4,14,CASSSGGLNEKLFF,TGTGCCAGCAGCTCCGGGGGTTTGAATGAAAAACTGTTTTTT